The 5 T cell receptor beta chains in this list originate from one sample, sequenced in a study of CD8+CD57+ T cells in acquired aplastic anemia. The template used for profiling TCR beta VDJ and CDR3 was genomic DNA. TCRdb used MiXCR to reprocess the reads, holding one entry per CDR3 protein. The sample yields approximately 57,000 distinct CDR3 sequences, around 50% seen once. It was patients with CD8+CD57+ cell expansion by flow cytometry who were chosen for sequencing. The sequenced sample consisted of sorted CD4+, CD8+, or CD8+CD57+ T cells (not recorded which) from PBMCs. Receptor source: a human donor with aplastic anemia.

This clonotype has just a few counts. The chain uses TRBV7-2 and TRBJ2-3; D possibly matches TRBD1 or TRBD2 (5 bases each). Between the trimmed V and J ends, which lost 6 bases and 2 bases, there was a span of 9 bases. The length of the CDR3 is 13 residues. The germline CDR1 and CDR2 sequences are SGHTA and FQGNSA. The CDR3, as DNA: TGTGCCAGCAGATCCGGGACCACAGATACGCAGTATTTT. Translation gives CASRSGTTDTQYF. The entire variable domain, with the rest obtained from reference TRBV7-2 and TRBJ2-3, is as follows: GAGVSQSPSNKVTEKGKDVELRCDPISGHTALYWYRQSLGQGLEFLIYFQGNSAPDKSGLPSDRFSAERTGGSVSTLTIQRTQQEDSAVYLCASRSGTTDTQYFGPGTRLTVL.

In its sample, this clonotype was seen many times. The chain links TRBV9 to TRBJ1-1; weak D call: TRBD1 (5 bases). The V and J ends lost 3 bases and 7 bases respectively, with 10 bases between them. The length of the CDR3 is 12 residues. The V gene's germline CDR1 is SGDLS and CDR2 YYNGEE. The chain's CDR3 is CASSAWDGEAFF. CDR3 DNA sequence: TGTGCCAGCAGCGCTTGGGACGGTGAAGCTTTCTTT.

This clonotype occurred once. The J gene is TRBJ2-7, the V gene TRBV30; D is unresolved. The germline V gene encodes CDR1 GTSNPN and CDR2 SVGIG (reference sequence). This CDR3 region has 11 residues. V was clipped by 4 bases and J by 5 bases, with 9 bases between them. CDR3: CAWNRVDEQYF. For the CDR3, the DNA is TGTGCCTGGAATCGCGTAGACGAGCAGTACTTC. The variable domain in full, with the rest retrieved from reference TRBV30 and TRBJ2-7, is SQTIHQWPATLVQPVGSPLSLECTVEGTSNPNLYWYRQAAGRGLQLLFYSVGIGQISSEVPQNLSASRPQDRQFILSSKKLLLSDSGFYLCAWNRVDEQYFGPGTRLTVT.

This clonotype was picked up a small number of times. This chain uses TRBV19 with TRBJ2-7, with 7 bases fitting TRBD1. V trimming: 5 bases; J trimming: 0 bases; junction bases outside the gene matches: 4. The germline gives CDR1 LNHDA, CDR2 SQIVND (reference sequence). The CDR3 runs to 14 residues. The CDR3 sequence: CASSLGTDSYEQYF. CDR3 DNA: TGTGCCAGTAGTCTCGGGACAGACTCCTACGAGCAGTACTTC.

The CDR3 spells CASTRAGENNSPLHF. For the CDR3, the DNA is TGCGCCAGCACCAGGGCAGGAGAAAATAATTCACCCCTCCACTTT. The chain employs TRBV10-2 and TRBJ1-6, with a possible D match to TRBD1 (5 bases). Looked up from germline, CDR1 is WSHSY and CDR2 is SAAADI. The CDR3 consists of 15 residues. Deletions cut 7 bases from V and 5 bases from J, with 15 bases between.